The entry that follows covers one TCR beta chain sequence. Its antigen is not known. The source of the sample is a study of glioma-infiltrating T cells. This CDR3 comprises 12 residues. With 0 bases removed from V and 7 bases from J, the gap between germline ends came to 8 bases. The germline CDR1 and CDR2 sequences are SGHRS and YFSETQ. Using RNA template, CDR3s of TCR alpha and beta were amplified with iRepertoire arm-PCR. Input was roughly 95-400 ng of tissue mRNA or PBMC total RNA. Using its own MiXCR run on the multiplex PCR reads, TCRdb lists one record per CDR3 protein. The sample lists some 190,000 distinct CDR3 sequences; 32% were seen once. Overall study findings and caveats: Above-expected tissue-blood divergence occurred in all gliomas, most in low-grade ones. Only very few CDR3 sequences appeared in both tissue and blood.

The sequencing input was glioma tissue, nonneoplastic brain tissue, or PBMCs (not recorded which). The chain links TRBV5-1 to TRBJ2-7; D gene unclear. The source is a human donor with low-grade glioma or glioblastoma, undergoing nonglioma brain surgery, or in good health (not recorded which). CDR3 in DNA: TGCGCCAGCAGCTTGGAGGGTCGAGAGCAGTACTTC. Protein sequence: CASSLEGREQYF.